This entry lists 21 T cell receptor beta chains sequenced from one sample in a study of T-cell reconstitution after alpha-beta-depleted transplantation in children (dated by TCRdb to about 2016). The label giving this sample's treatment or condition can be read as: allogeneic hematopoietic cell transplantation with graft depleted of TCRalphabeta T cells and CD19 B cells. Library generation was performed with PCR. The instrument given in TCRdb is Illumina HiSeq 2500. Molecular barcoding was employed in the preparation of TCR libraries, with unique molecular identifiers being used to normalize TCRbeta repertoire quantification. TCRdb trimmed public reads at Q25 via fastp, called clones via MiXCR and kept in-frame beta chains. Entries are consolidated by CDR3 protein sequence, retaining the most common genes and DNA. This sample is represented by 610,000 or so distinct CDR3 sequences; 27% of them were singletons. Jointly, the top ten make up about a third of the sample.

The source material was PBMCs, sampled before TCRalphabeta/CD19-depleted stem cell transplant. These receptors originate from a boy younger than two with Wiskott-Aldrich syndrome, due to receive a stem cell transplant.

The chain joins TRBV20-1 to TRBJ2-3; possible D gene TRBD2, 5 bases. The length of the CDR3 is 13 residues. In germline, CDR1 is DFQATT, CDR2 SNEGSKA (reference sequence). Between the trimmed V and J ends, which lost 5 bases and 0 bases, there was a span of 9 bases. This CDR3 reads CSAVRGSTDTQYF. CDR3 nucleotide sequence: TGCAGTGCTGTCCGAGGGAGCACAGATACGCAGTATTTT.

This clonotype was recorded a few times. CDR3 loop: CASRGRGTGELFF. DNA of the CDR3: TGTGCCAGCAGGGGACGCGGCACCGGGGAGCTGTTTTTT. The chain couples TRBV2 to TRBJ2-2; D possibly matches TRBD1 or TRBD2 (5 bases each). Trimming cost V 6 bases and J 4 bases, with 9 bases left between them. The CDR3 length is 13 residues. Looked up from germline, CDR1 is SNHLY and CDR2 is FYNNEI.

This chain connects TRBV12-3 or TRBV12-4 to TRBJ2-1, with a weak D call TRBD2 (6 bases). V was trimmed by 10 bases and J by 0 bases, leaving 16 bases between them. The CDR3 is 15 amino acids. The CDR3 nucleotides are TGTGCCACCGTCTCTAGCGTCAACTCCTACAATGAGCAGTTCTTC. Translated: CATVSSVNSYNEQFF.

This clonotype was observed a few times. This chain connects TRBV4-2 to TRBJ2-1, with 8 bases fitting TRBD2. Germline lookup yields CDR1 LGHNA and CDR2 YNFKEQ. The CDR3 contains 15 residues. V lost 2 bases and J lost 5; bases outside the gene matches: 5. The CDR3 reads CASSQPSGLNNEQFF. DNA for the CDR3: TGTGCCAGCAGCCAACCTAGCGGGTTAAACAATGAGCAGTTCTTC.

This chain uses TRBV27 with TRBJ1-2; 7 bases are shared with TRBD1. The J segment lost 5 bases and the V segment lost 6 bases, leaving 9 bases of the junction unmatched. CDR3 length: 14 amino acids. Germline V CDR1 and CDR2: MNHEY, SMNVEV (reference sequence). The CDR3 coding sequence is TGTGCCAGCAGCAGGGGGGCCCGGGGGTATGGCTACACCTTC. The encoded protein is CASSRGARGYGYTF.

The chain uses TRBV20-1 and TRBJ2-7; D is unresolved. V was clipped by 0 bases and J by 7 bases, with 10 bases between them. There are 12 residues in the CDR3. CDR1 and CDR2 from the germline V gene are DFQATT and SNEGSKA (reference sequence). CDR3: CSARDGRYEQYF. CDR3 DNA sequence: TGCAGTGCTAGAGATGGGCGTTATGAGCAGTACTTC.

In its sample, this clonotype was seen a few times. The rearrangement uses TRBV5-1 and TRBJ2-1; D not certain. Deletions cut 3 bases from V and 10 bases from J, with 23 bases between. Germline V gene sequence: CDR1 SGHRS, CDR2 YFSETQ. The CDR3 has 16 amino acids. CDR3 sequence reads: CASSYEDRLGHGEQFF. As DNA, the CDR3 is TGCGCCAGCAGCTATGAGGATAGGCTGGGCCATGGCGAGCAGTTCTTC.

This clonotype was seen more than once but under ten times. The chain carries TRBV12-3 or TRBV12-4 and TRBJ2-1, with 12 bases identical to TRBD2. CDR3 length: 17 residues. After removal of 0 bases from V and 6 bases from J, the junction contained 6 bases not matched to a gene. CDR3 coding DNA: TGTGCCAGCAGTTTAGCGATGCTAGCGGGAGGGGGCAATGAGCAGTTCTTC. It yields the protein CASSLAMLAGGGNEQFF.

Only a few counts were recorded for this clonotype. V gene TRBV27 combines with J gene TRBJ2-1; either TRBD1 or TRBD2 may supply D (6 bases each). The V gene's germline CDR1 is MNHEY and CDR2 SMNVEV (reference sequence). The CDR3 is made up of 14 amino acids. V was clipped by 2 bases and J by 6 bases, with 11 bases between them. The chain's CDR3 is CASSLGGPSNEQFF. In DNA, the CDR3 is TGTGCCAGCAGTTTAGGGGGGCCTAGCAATGAGCAGTTCTTC.

The CDR3: CASSLSPSDPISGSYEQYF. The CDR3 nucleotides are TGCGCCAGCAGCTTGTCTCCTAGCGACCCGATAAGTGGCTCCTACGAGCAGTACTTC. The rearrangement uses TRBV5-1 and TRBJ2-7; D perhaps matches TRBD2 (6 bases). CDR1 and CDR2 from the germline V gene are SGHRS and YFSETQ. The CDR3 is 19 amino acids. The V end was cut by 1 base, the J end by 0 bases, with 23 bases between.

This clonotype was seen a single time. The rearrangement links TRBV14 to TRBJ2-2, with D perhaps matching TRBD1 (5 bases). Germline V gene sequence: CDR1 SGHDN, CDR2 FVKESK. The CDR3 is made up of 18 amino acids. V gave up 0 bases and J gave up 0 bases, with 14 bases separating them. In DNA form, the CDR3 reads TGTGCCAGCAGCCAAGATATTCGACAGAGAGCGAACACCGGGGAGCTGTTTTTT. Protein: CASSQDIRQRANTGELFF.

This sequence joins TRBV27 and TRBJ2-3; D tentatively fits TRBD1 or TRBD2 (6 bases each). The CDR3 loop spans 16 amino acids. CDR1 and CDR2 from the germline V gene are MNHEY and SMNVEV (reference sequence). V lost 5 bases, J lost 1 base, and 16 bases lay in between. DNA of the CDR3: TGTGCCAGCAGTACGTACAGGGAGCGGGGCACAGATACGCAGTATTTT. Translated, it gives CASSTYRERGTDTQYF.

The CDR3 loop reads CASSTRGRGAVQGYEQYF. CDR3 in DNA: TGTGCCAGCAGCACTAGAGGAAGGGGGGCAGTCCAAGGCTACGAGCAGTACTTC. The chain links TRBV7-8 to TRBJ2-7, with D perhaps given as TRBD1 or TRBD2 (6 bases each). Deletions cut 5 bases from V and 3 bases from J, with 26 bases between. Germline assignment: CDR1 SGHVS and CDR2 FQNEAQ. The CDR3 is 18 amino acids.

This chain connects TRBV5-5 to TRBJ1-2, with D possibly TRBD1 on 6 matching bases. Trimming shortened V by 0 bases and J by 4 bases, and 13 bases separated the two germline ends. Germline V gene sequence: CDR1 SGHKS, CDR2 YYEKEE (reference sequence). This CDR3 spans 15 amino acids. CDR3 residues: CASSLGNAQGYGYTF. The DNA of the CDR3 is TGTGCCAGCAGCTTGGGCAATGCACAGGGCTATGGCTACACCTTC.

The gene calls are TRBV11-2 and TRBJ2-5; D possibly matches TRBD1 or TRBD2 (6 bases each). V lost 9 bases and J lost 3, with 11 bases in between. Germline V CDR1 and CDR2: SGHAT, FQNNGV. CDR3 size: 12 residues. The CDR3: CASRRGEETQYF. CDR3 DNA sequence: TGTGCCAGTCGTAGGGGGGAAGAGACCCAGTACTTC. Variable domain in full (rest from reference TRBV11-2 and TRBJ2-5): EAGVAQSPRYKIIEKRQSVAFWCNPISGHATLYWYQQILGQGPKLLIQFQNNGVVDDSQLPKDRFSAERLKGVDSTLKIQPAKLEDSAVYLCASRRGEETQYFGPGTRLLVL.

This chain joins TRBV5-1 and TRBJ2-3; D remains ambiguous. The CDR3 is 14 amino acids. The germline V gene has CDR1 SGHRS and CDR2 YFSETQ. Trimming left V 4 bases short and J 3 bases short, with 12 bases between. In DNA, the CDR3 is TGCGCCAGCAGCCGAGCCCCTTCGACAGATACGCAGTATTTT. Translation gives CASSRAPSTDTQYF.

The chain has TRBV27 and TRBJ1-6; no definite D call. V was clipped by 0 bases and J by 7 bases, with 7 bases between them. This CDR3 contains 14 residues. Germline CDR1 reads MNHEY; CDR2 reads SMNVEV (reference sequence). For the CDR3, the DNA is TGTGCCAGCAGTTTATCGGCCCGGAATTCACCCCTCCACTTT. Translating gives CASSLSARNSPLHF.

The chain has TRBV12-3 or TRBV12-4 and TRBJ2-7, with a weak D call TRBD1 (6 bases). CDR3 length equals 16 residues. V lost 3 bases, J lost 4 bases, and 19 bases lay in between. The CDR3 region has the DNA TGTGCCAGCAGTTTTGGCCAGGGGATAGTCGGGTACGAGCAGTACTTC. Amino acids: CASSFGQGIVGYEQYF.

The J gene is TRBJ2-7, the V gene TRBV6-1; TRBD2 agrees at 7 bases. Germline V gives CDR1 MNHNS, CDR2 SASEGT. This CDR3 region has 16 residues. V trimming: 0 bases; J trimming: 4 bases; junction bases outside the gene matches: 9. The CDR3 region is CASSEAIVAGAYEQYF. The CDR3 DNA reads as TGTGCCAGCAGTGAAGCGATTGTTGCGGGAGCATACGAGCAGTACTTC.

The DNA for the CDR3 is TGTGCCAGCAGCCCTGGGACTAGCGGGACGTTGGGTGAGCAGTTCTTC. Protein product: CASSPGTSGTLGEQFF. The V call is TRBV3-1, the J call TRBJ2-1; 13 bases line up with TRBD2. CDR3 size: 16 residues. The germline V gene has CDR1 LGHDT and CDR2 YNNKEL (reference sequence). V was pared by 4 bases and J by 9 bases, with 9 bases of the junction left unmatched.

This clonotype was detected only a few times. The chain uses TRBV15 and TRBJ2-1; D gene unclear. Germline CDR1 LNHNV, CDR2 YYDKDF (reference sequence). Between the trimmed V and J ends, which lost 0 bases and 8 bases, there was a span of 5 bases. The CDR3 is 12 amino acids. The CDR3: CATSRDSHEQFF. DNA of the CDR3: TGTGCCACCAGCAGAGATAGCCATGAGCAGTTCTTC.